A selection of T cell receptor beta chains follows, all from one sample in a study of T cells in Graves' hyperthyroidism and ophthalmopathy. One entry per CDR3 protein results from TCRdb running MiXCR on the multiplex PCR reads. The sample has around 490,000 distinct CDR3 sequences, just under 20% seen once; the top ten hold about 45%. Input material: blood. The receptor set was obtained from a man aged 40-49 years with Graves' ophthalmopathy. Each CDR3 is given with its conserved first and last residue. The D gene is left open where the match is weak. Rows may omit the clone size; those that give it use once, few, many or a size class.

DNA: TGTGCCAGTAGTAGACAGGGCCTCCCCAATCAGCCCCAGCATTTT
CDR3: CASSRQGLPNQPQHF
V: TRBV19
D: TRBD1
length: 15
size: few
J: TRBJ1-5

DNA: TGCGCCAGCAGCCAAGCCCCTAGCGGGAGGGCTCCCTACGAGCAGTACTTC
CDR3: CASSQAPSGRAPYEQYF
V: TRBV4-3
D: TRBD2
length: 17
size: few
J: TRBJ2-7

DNA: TGTGCCAGCTGGGGACTAGCGGGGACCCAAGAGACCCAGTACTTC
CDR3: CASWGLAGTQETQYF
V: TRBV6-5
D: TRBD2
length: 15
size: many
J: TRBJ2-5

DNA: TGTGCCAGCAGGACAGAGGATATTCAGTACTTC
CDR3: CASRTEDIQYF
V: TRBV6-1
D: .
length: 11
size: .
J: TRBJ2-4

DNA: TGTGCCAGCAGCAATAGCGGGAGGTCCTACAATGAGCAGTTCTTC
CDR3: CASSNSGRSYNEQFF
V: TRBV7-9
D: TRBD2
length: 15
size: .
J: TRBJ2-1

DNA: TGTGCCTGGACTCAGGGGTTTGATGAAGCTTTCTTT
CDR3: CAWTQGFDEAFF
V: TRBV30
D: .
length: 12
size: many
J: TRBJ1-1

DNA: TGTGCCAGCACCCCTCGGACTAGCGGGAGACGGGGCACAGATACGCAGTATTTT
CDR3: CASTPRTSGRRGTDTQYF
V: TRBV28
D: TRBD2
length: 18
size: many
J: TRBJ2-3

DNA: TGTGCCAGCAGTGAATCAGCGGGAGTCCAAGAGACCCAGTACTTC
CDR3: CASSESAGVQETQYF
V: TRBV28
D: TRBD2
length: 15
size: .
J: TRBJ2-5

DNA: TGCGCCAGCAGCCGCGGACTAGCGGGGGGACCACTACTGGAGACCCAGTACTTC
CDR3: CASSRGLAGGPLLETQYF
V: TRBV5-1
D: TRBD2
length: 18
size: few
J: TRBJ2-5

DNA: TGTGCCAGCAGTTTGGCCTCCCGGACAGACACCTACGAGCAGTACTTC
CDR3: CASSLASRTDTYEQYF
V: TRBV28
D: .
length: 16
size: many
J: TRBJ2-7

DNA: TGTGCCATCAGTGGAGGCGGCAGTACCGGGGAGCTGTTTTTT
CDR3: CAISGGGSTGELFF
V: TRBV10-3
D: .
length: 14
size: .
J: TRBJ2-2

DNA: TGTGCCAGCAGTGGGACAGGGGTAAGCAATCAGCCCCAGCATTTT
CDR3: CASSGTGVSNQPQHF
V: TRBV2
D: TRBD1
length: 15
size: few
J: TRBJ1-5

DNA: TGTGCCAGCGGTGGACTAGCGGTCACCGGGGAGCTGTTTTTT
CDR3: CASGGLAVTGELFF
V: TRBV27
D: TRBD2
length: 14
size: few
J: TRBJ2-2

DNA: TGTGCCAGCAGCTTGGCAATGGGACTAGCGGGAGTGGCTAGCACAGATACGCAGTATTTT
CDR3: CASSLAMGLAGVASTDTQYF
V: TRBV5-6
D: TRBD2
length: 20
size: few
J: TRBJ2-3

DNA: TGTGCCAGCATGGGGGCCCAAAAGACCCAGTACTTC
CDR3: CASMGAQKTQYF
V: TRBV2
D: .
length: 12
size: .
J: TRBJ2-5

DNA: TGTGCCAGCAGCTCCATAGCGGGACTAAGTGAGCAGTTCTTC
CDR3: CASSSIAGLSEQFF
V: TRBV7-3
D: TRBD2
length: 14
size: .
J: TRBJ2-1

DNA: TGTGCCAGCAGTTCCTCGTCGGCGGGGAGGCCGATCACAGATACGCAGTATTTT
CDR3: CASSSSSAGRPITDTQYF
V: TRBV28
D: .
length: 18
size: many
J: TRBJ2-3

DNA: TGCAGCACCCTGACGGACTACACTGAAGCTTTCTTT
CDR3: CSTLTDYTEAFF
V: TRBV29-1
D: .
length: 12
size: .
J: TRBJ1-1

DNA: TGTGCCAGCTCACCACGAGTCGGGACAGGGGGAAGCACAGATACGCAGTATTTT
CDR3: CASSPRVGTGGSTDTQYF
V: TRBV18
D: TRBD1
length: 18
size: .
J: TRBJ2-3

DNA: TGTGCCAGTAGTCCCTCCTACATCGGTAACATTCAGTACTTC
CDR3: CASSPSYIGNIQYF
V: TRBV19
D: .
length: 14
size: few
J: TRBJ2-4

DNA: TGTGCCAGCAGCTCCTGGGACACCCTAAACTACGAGCAGTACTTC
CDR3: CASSSWDTLNYEQYF
V: TRBV11-2
D: .
length: 15
size: .
J: TRBJ2-7

DNA: TGCGCCAGCAGCTTGGATCTGGGAAGTAAGGGATCACCCCTCCACTTT
CDR3: CASSLDLGSKGSPLHF
V: TRBV5-1
D: .
length: 16
size: few
J: TRBJ1-6